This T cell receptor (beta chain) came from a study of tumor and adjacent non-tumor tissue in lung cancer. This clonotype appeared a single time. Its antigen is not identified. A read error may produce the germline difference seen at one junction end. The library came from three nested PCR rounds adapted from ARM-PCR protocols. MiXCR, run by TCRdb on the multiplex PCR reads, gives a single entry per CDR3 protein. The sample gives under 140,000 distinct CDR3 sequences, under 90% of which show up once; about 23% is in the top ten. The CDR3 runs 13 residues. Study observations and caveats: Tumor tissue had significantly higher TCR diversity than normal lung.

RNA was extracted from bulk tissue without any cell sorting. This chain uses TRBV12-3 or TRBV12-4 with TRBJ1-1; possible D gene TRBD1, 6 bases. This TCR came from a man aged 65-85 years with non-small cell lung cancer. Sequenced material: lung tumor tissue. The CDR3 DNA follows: TGTGCCACCAGCTTTCGGGACACACAGAAAGCTTTGTTT. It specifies CATSFRDTQKALF.